Presented here are 28 T cell receptor beta chains from one specimen sequenced in a study of blood T cell repertoires in COVID-19. Measured with immunoSEQ multiplex PCR; TCRdb has only the in-frame clones, and not every one. This sample has more than 350,000 clones, with 89% found just once. Sequencing input: peripheral blood. The receptors were sampled from a woman aged 25-40 years with COVID-19, enrolled during active disease.

The rearrangement uses TRBV19 and TRBJ2-3; 7 nucleotides align to TRBD2. Germline V gene data show CDR1 as LNHDA and CDR2 as SQIVND (reference sequence). Germline trimming cut 6 bases from V and 4 bases from J; bases unmatched to any gene: 7. This CDR3 has 14 amino acids. The CDR3 sequence is CASSESGVSDTQYF. CDR3 bases: TGTGCCAGTAGCGAAAGCGGGGTTTCAGATACGCAGTATTTT.

This chain connects TRBV19 to TRBJ1-6, with 8 bases matching TRBD1. The J segment lost 6 bases and the V segment lost 6 bases, leaving 4 bases of the junction unmatched. Germline CDR1 reads LNHDA; CDR2 reads SQIVND (reference sequence). The CDR3 length is 14 residues. CDR3 in amino acids: CASRTGQANSPLHF. DNA for the CDR3: TGTGCCAGTAGGACGGGACAGGCTAATTCACCCCTCCACTTT.

In this sample, this clone turned up once. This chain joins TRBV19 and TRBJ2-1; 7 bases agree with TRBD2. The V gene's germline CDR1 is LNHDA and CDR2 SQIVND (reference sequence). CDR3 size: 17 residues. Unmatched junction bases numbered 15, after V lost 1 base and J lost 9 bases. CDR3 bases: TGTGCCAGTAGTATAGGGGGAGGGCAGGCCCCCCGGGGTGAGCAGTTCTTC. It codes for CASSIGGGQAPRGEQFF.

This clone was seen just once. The chain joins TRBV15 to TRBJ2-2; D remains ambiguous. Deletions cut 6 bases from V and 0 bases from J, with 8 bases between. The length of the CDR3 is 14 residues. The V gene's germline CDR1 is LNHNV and CDR2 YYDKDF (reference sequence). The CDR3 DNA reads TGTGCCACCAGGGGCGAGACGAACACCGGGGAGCTGTTTTTT. It translates to CATRGETNTGELFF.

This chain joins TRBV7-9 and TRBJ2-1; 7 bases are a match to TRBD1. Trimming cost V 3 bases and J 8 bases; bases outside gene matches: 10. Germline loops: CDR1 SEHNR, CDR2 FQNEAQ (reference sequence). The CDR3 consists of 15 residues. Here the CDR3 reads CASSFKDRTGDEQFF. CDR3 in DNA: TGTGCCAGCAGCTTTAAGGACAGGACCGGGGATGAGCAGTTCTTC.

The V and J genes are TRBV28 and TRBJ2-2; D is perhaps TRBD2 (7 bases). Trimming stripped 4 bases from V and 4 bases from J, with 10 bases between. Germline V gives CDR1 MDHEN, CDR2 SYDVKM. The CDR3 covers 14 residues. The CDR3 nucleotides read TGTGCCAGCAGTTCCGGGGGGCCCACCGGGGAGCTGTTTTTT. Translating gives CASSSGGPTGELFF.

This clone was counted between two and nine times. The rearrangement links TRBV11-2 to TRBJ2-7; maybe TRBD1 (6 bases). Germline assignment: CDR1 SGHAT and CDR2 FQNNGV. V was pared by 5 bases and J by 2 bases, with 16 bases between. There are 15 residues in the CDR3. The CDR3 sequence is CASSPRTETTYEQYF. CDR3 bases: TGTGCCAGCAGCCCGCGGACAGAAACAACCTACGAGCAGTACTTC. Variable domain in full (rest from reference TRBV11-2 and TRBJ2-7): EAGVAQSPRYKIIEKRQSVAFWCNPISGHATLYWYQQILGQGPKLLIQFQNNGVVDDSQLPKDRFSAERLKGVDSTLKIQPAKLEDSAVYLCASSPRTETTYEQYFGPGTRLTVT.

The CDR3 DNA sequence: TGTGCCAGCAGCTTAAGGGGGGGTTCGTCCAATCAGCCCCAGCATTTT. Translating it yields CASSLRGGSSNQPQHF. The rearrangement links TRBV7-2 to TRBJ1-5; tentative D call: TRBD1 (6 bases). The V end lost 2 bases, the J end lost 3 bases, and 14 bases lay between the germline ends. There are 16 residues in the CDR3. The germline V gene has CDR1 SGHTA and CDR2 FQGNSA.

The gene calls are TRBV5-1 and TRBJ1-4; the D gene is possibly TRBD1 (5 bases). This CDR3 region has 17 residues. Trimming stripped 0 bases from V and 0 bases from J, with 12 bases between. The V gene's germline CDR1 is SGHRS and CDR2 YFSETQ. CDR3 sequence (DNA): TGCGCCAGCAGCTTGGGTTCAGGGCGACCAACTAATGAAAAACTGTTTTTT. Translated, it gives CASSLGSGRPTNEKLFF.

V and J are TRBV12-3 or TRBV12-4 and TRBJ2-1, with 9 bases fitting TRBD1. V was clipped by 6 bases and J by 8 bases; unmatched bases: 5. The CDR3 is 13 residues long. The DNA of the CDR3 is TGTGCCAGCAGACAGGGGGCGTTATATGAGCAGTTCTTC. This encodes CASRQGALYEQFF.

The chain couples TRBV27 to TRBJ1-2, with a weak D call TRBD1 (5 bases). Per the germline V gene, CDR1 is MNHEY and CDR2 is SMNVEV (reference sequence). Trimming cost V 3 bases and J 4 bases, with 12 bases left between them. The CDR3 is made up of 14 amino acids. The CDR3 nucleotides are TGTGCCAGCAGTTTTGGGGGGGAAGGCTATGGCTACACCTTC. As protein: CASSFGGEGYGYTF.

The chain uses TRBV2 and TRBJ2-5; a weak D match, TRBD2 (5 bases). This CDR3 is 14 amino acids long. Germline CDR1 SNHLY, CDR2 FYNNEI. The V gene lost 3 bases and the J gene lost 2 bases, with 10 bases spanning the gap. The DNA of the CDR3 is TGTGCCAGCAGTGATCGGGGAGTTCAAGAGACCCAGTACTTC. Translation: CASSDRGVQETQYF.

This clone has only one observation. The genes are TRBV14 and TRBJ1-1; D is perhaps TRBD1 (6 bases). The CDR3 totals 14 residues. CDR1 and CDR2 from the germline V gene are SGHDN and FVKESK. Trimming cost V 4 bases and J 1 base, with 10 bases left between them. This chain's CDR3 is CASSPQGENTEAFF. The CDR3 DNA sequence: TGTGCCAGCAGCCCACAGGGAGAGAACACTGAAGCTTTCTTT.

V and J are TRBV28 and TRBJ1-5, with TRBD1 as a possible D gene (6 bases). The CDR3 length is 16 residues. The V end lost 0 bases, the J end lost 1 base, and 10 bases lay between the germline ends. Looked up from germline, CDR1 is MDHEN and CDR2 is SYDVKM. CDR3 nucleotide sequence: TGTGCCAGCAGTTTATGGAGGGGGGGGAGCAATCAGCCCCAGCATTTT. It is translated as CASSLWRGGSNQPQHF.

The V call is TRBV14, the J call TRBJ2-6; D is ambiguous. Germline V lookup: CDR1 SGHDN, CDR2 FVKESK. V dropped 3 bases and J dropped 8 bases, with 8 bases sitting between them. The CDR3 is 13 residues long. For the CDR3, the DNA is TGTGCCAGCAGCCAGTTGAGGACCAACGTCCTGACTTTC. Its protein product is CASSQLRTNVLTF.

The J gene is TRBJ1-6, the V gene TRBV2; the match to TRBD1 covers 9 bases. Trimming at V came to 5 bases and at J to 2 bases, leaving 7 bases not matched to a gene. Germline assignment: CDR1 SNHLY and CDR2 FYNNEI. The CDR3 runs to 17 residues. The CDR3 sequence is CASSLGQGTTYNSPLHF. The CDR3 DNA reads as TGTGCCAGCAGTCTGGGACAGGGAACTACCTATAATTCACCCCTCCACTTT. Supplemented by reference TRBV2 and TRBJ1-6, the full variable domain reads EPEVTQTPSHQVTQMGQEVILRCVPISNHLYFYWYRQILGQKVEFLVSFYNNEISEKSEIFDDQFSVERPDGSNFTLKIRSTKLEDSAMYFCASSLGQGTTYNSPLHFGNGTRLTVT.

With respect to this clone: Additional DNA sequences in this sample encode the identical CDR3. The chain uses TRBV27 and TRBJ1-5; a possible D gene is TRBD1 (5 bases). The CDR3 loop spans 13 amino acids. V lost 2 bases to trimming and J lost 7 bases, with 9 bases between them. Germline V lookup: CDR1 MNHEY, CDR2 SMNVEV (reference sequence). The CDR3: CASSLGRGQPQHF. Here the CDR3 DNA reads TGTGCCAGCAGTTTAGGGAGGGGCCAGCCCCAGCATTTT.

The rearrangement links TRBV20-1 to TRBJ2-2, with TRBD2 matching over 9 bases. CDR3 length: 17 amino acids. Germline assignment: CDR1 DFQATT and CDR2 SNEGSKA (reference sequence). J was trimmed by 1 base and V by 3 bases; bases with no gene match: 9. The CDR3 bases are TGCAGTGCTAGTACGTGGCTAGCGGGGCGGAACACCGGGGAGCTGTTTTTT. Encoded protein: CSASTWLAGRNTGELFF.

The chain couples TRBV29-1 to TRBJ2-3, with D maybe TRBD2 (6 bases). Germline CDR1 and CDR2: SQVTM and ANQGSEA. The length of the CDR3 is 13 residues. Trimming removed 4 bases from V and 4 bases from J, with 12 bases in between. As DNA, the CDR3 is TGCAGCGTTGGGGTTTCGGGGGCAGATACGCAGTATTTT. Translated: CSVGVSGADTQYF.

This clone was observed a few times. This rearrangement joins TRBV19 to TRBJ1-1, with 10 positions matching TRBD1. J was trimmed by 1 base and V by 4 bases; bases with no gene match: 21. Germline V lookup: CDR1 LNHDA, CDR2 SQIVND (reference sequence). The CDR3 has 21 amino acids. The CDR3 sequence: CASSRAGTGAPGRAQNTEAFF. Written as DNA, the CDR3 is TGTGCCAGTAGTAGAGCGGGGACAGGGGCCCCGGGGAGGGCTCAGAACACTGAAGCTTTCTTT.

The V call is TRBV5-4, the J call TRBJ2-3, with D tentatively TRBD2 (7 bases). The germline V gene encodes CDR1 SGHNT and CDR2 YYREEE (reference sequence). The CDR3 is 17 residues long. Trimming cost V 0 bases and J 2 bases, with 16 bases left between them. CDR3 DNA: TGTGCCAGCAGCTTGGGCCGTAGGGGGGGGACCACAGATACGCAGTATTTT. This gives the protein CASSLGRRGGTTDTQYF.

J is TRBJ2-3 and V is TRBV11-2; D may be TRBD2 (6 bases). Per germline, CDR1 SGHAT and CDR2 FQNNGV. CDR3 length: 15 residues. Trimming took off 1 base at V and 2 bases at J, with 10 bases between the two ends. The CDR3 is CASSLAGVSTDTQYF. The CDR3 DNA follows: TGTGCCAGCAGCTTAGCGGGGGTGTCCACAGATACGCAGTATTTT.

This chain uses TRBV7-2 with TRBJ1-6; D may be TRBD1 (5 bases). Germline V gene sequence: CDR1 SGHTA, CDR2 FQGNSA. CDR3 length: 16 residues. The V end lost 5 bases, the J end lost 6 bases, and 17 bases lay between the germline ends. CDR3 amino acids: CASSPRGTSGNSPLHF. CDR3 DNA: TGTGCCAGCAGCCCCCGGGGGACCTCCGGTAATTCACCCCTCCACTTT.

The J gene is TRBJ1-6, the V gene TRBV7-2; 9 bases agree with TRBD1. Germline V gene lookup returns CDR1 SGHTA and CDR2 FQGNSA. The CDR3 is 16 amino acids. The V and J ends lost 1 base and 5 bases, in that order; junction bases with no gene match: 3. The DNA of the CDR3 is TGTGCCAGCAGCTTAGGGGGACAGGGCGATAATTCACCCCTCCACTTT. Its translation: CASSLGGQGDNSPLHF.

The chain links TRBV10-3 to TRBJ2-5, with 13 bases that match TRBD2. CDR1 and CDR2 (germline): ENHRY, SYGVKD. This CDR3 has 20 amino acids. With 2 bases clipped from V and 3 bases from J, the junction kept 15 bases outside the gene matches. The CDR3 protein is CAISETTRLAGGTPEETQYF. As DNA, the CDR3 is TGTGCCATCAGTGAGACAACCCGACTAGCGGGGGGAACCCCCGAAGAGACCCAGTACTTC.

The chain carries TRBV4-1 and TRBJ2-1; TRBD2 aligns across 9 bases. In germline, CDR1 is MGHRA, CDR2 YSYEKL. The junction had 6 bases not matched to a gene; V was cut back by 0 bases and J by 0 bases. CDR3 length: 18 amino acids. Written as DNA, the CDR3 is TGCGCCAGCAGCCAAGATATTCCAGCGGGGGGCTCCTACAATGAGCAGTTCTTC. Translating gives CASSQDIPAGGSYNEQFF.

This rearrangement joins TRBV10-2 to TRBJ1-4; D perhaps matches TRBD1 (5 bases). V lost 1 base, J lost 8 bases, and 14 bases lay in between. This CDR3 is 15 amino acids long. CDR1 WSHSY and CDR2 SAAADI come from the germline V gene. In DNA, the CDR3 is TGCGCCAGCAGTGAGTTAACTGGGGCCCAAGAAAAACTGTTTTTT. It encodes CASSELTGAQEKLFF.

This chain uses TRBV2 with TRBJ1-4, with D perhaps TRBD1 (5 bases). Trimming pared 10 bases from V and 8 bases from J, leaving 11 bases between. Germline V gives CDR1 SNHLY, CDR2 FYNNEI. CDR3 length: 11 residues. The CDR3 nucleotides read TGTGCCACAGGACAAAGGGAAAAACTGTTTTTT. Translating gives CATGQREKLFF.